The 18 T cell receptor beta chains in this list originate from one sample, sequenced in a study of blood T cell repertoires in COVID-19. Here immunoSEQ multiplex PCR was the method, and the copy in TCRdb shows in-frame clones only, minus some. Of 150,000 to 200,000 clones in the sample, about 85% were seen once. Sequencing input: peripheral blood. The receptors derive from a man aged 55 to 69 who had recovered from COVID-19.

The genes are TRBV24-1 and TRBJ2-7, with D perhaps matching TRBD1 (5 bases). Germline V CDR1 and CDR2: KGHDR, SFDVKD. The CDR3 consists of 13 residues. The V gene lost 1 base and the J gene lost 3 bases, with 6 bases spanning the gap. The CDR3 region has the DNA TGTGCCACCAGTGATTTCACAGGCTACGAGCAGTACTTC. Its protein product is CATSDFTGYEQYF.

In nucleotides, the CDR3 is TGTGCCAGCAGCCCCGGCGTTACTAGGATGAACACTGAAGCTTTCTTT. Amino acid sequence: CASSPGVTRMNTEAFF. The rearrangement joins TRBV7-6 to TRBJ1-1; D uncertain. CDR1 and CDR2 (germline): SGHVS, FNYEAQ. The CDR3 consists of 16 residues. Trimming took 5 bases from V and 0 from J, leaving 16 bases between them.

This chain uses TRBV7-2 with TRBJ2-2; TRBD2 matches at 7 bases. Trimming took 2 bases from V and 3 from J; bases not matched to a gene: 3. The germline CDR1 and CDR2 sequences are SGHTA and FQGNSA. This CDR3 is built from 15 residues. The CDR3 here is CASSLMAGDTGELFF. For the CDR3, the DNA is TGTGCCAGCAGCTTAATGGCGGGGGACACCGGGGAGCTGTTTTTT.

The DNA of the CDR3 is TGTGCCAGCAGCTTGAGGGGTTTGGGACAGGGAACGGAGACCCAGTACTTC. Translating it yields CASSLRGLGQGTETQYF. V usage is TRBV7-9 and J usage is TRBJ2-5; 9 positions match TRBD1. The CDR3 loop spans 17 amino acids. V lost 3 bases and J lost 5; bases outside the gene matches: 13. Per the germline V gene, CDR1 is SEHNR and CDR2 is FQNEAQ (reference sequence).

This clone was picked up one time. V usage is TRBV24-1 and J usage is TRBJ1-2; TRBD1 is a possible D gene (6 bases). Trimming removed 9 bases at V and 8 bases at J, with 15 bases between. CDR3 length: 12 residues. CDR1 and CDR2 (germline): KGHDR, SFDVKD. DNA of the CDR3: TGTGCCACCGGTCGAAGGGGGTCAGGCTACACCTTC. Encoded protein: CATGRRGSGYTF.

The chain recombines TRBV6-5 with TRBJ1-2, with TRBD1 matching over 7 bases. V was clipped by 6 bases and J by 7 bases; unmatched bases: 8. The germline gives CDR1 MNHEY, CDR2 SVGAGI. The CDR3 runs to 13 residues. In DNA form, the CDR3 reads TGTGCCAGCAGCGCAGGGGGATTTTTTGGCTACACCTTC. Protein product: CASSAGGFFGYTF.

CDR3 nucleotide sequence: TGTGCCAGCAGCCAAGTAGCGGGCAACACCGGGGAGCTGTTTTTT. Translation gives CASSQVAGNTGELFF. The chain links TRBV3-1 (or the pseudogene TRBV3-2) to TRBJ2-2; 7 bases match TRBD2. Trimming at V came to 1 base and at J to 2 bases, leaving 1 base not matched to a gene. CDR1 LGHDT and CDR2 YNNKEL come from the germline V gene (reference sequence). The CDR3 has 15 residues.

The chain couples TRBV18 to TRBJ1-2; maybe TRBD1 (6 bases). Germline V gene data show CDR1 as KGHSH and CDR2 as LQKENI. The CDR3 loop spans 14 amino acids. V was shortened by 6 bases and J by 6 bases, with 17 bases between the two germline ends. CDR3 coding DNA: TGTGCCAGCTCTCCAAGCCAGGGGCAGCATGGCTACACCTTC. Amino acid sequence: CASSPSQGQHGYTF.

The rearrangement joins TRBV6-5 to TRBJ2-3; no definite D call. Germline CDR1 MNHEY, CDR2 SVGAGI. The V gene lost 7 bases and the J gene lost 5 bases, with 19 bases spanning the gap. This CDR3 is 15 amino acids long. The CDR3 DNA sequence: TGTGCCAGCATGTCTAGTAACCTGCCGGGAGATACGCAGTATTTT. Its translation: CASMSSNLPGDTQYF.

Remarks on this clone: Additional DNA sequences in this sample encode the identical CDR3. The chain employs TRBV7-2 and TRBJ1-3; a weak D match, TRBD1 (5 bases). The V gene lost 6 bases and the J gene lost 0 bases, with 9 bases spanning the gap. From germline, CDR1 is SGHTA and CDR2 FQGNSA. The CDR3 is 14 amino acids. The CDR3 sequence is CASSRRGSGNTIYF. The CDR3 DNA reads as TGTGCCAGCAGTCGGAGGGGCTCTGGAAACACCATATATTTT. Filled out from reference TRBV7-2 and TRBJ1-3, the complete variable domain reads GAGVSQSPSNKVTEKGKDVELRCDPISGHTALYWYRQSLGQGLEFLIYFQGNSAPDKSGLPSDRFSAERTGGSVSTLTIQRTQQEDSAVYLCASSRRGSGNTIYFGEGSWLTVV.

This sequence joins TRBV9 and TRBJ1-6; TRBD1 is a possible D gene (6 bases). Per the germline V gene, CDR1 is SGDLS and CDR2 is YYNGEE. There are 13 residues in the CDR3. The V and J ends lost 4 bases and 7 bases respectively, with 9 bases between them. CDR3 in amino acids: CASSPTGNSPLHF. DNA for the CDR3: TGTGCCAGCAGCCCTACAGGGAATTCACCCCTCCACTTT.

This sequence joins TRBV6-4 and TRBJ2-3, with D perhaps matching TRBD1 (6 bases). CDR1 is MRHNA and CDR2 is SNTAGT in the germline V gene. This CDR3 spans 14 amino acids. V was pared by 10 bases and J by 1 base, with 15 bases between. DNA for the CDR3: TGTGCCATCACAGGGTTTTTGGGCACAGATACGCAGTATTTT. Amino acid sequence: CAITGFLGTDTQYF.

The chain links TRBV11-2 to TRBJ2-7, with 7 bases matching TRBD1. The V gene end was trimmed by 1 base and the J gene end by 3 bases; junction bases not matched to a gene: 9. The germline gives CDR1 SGHAT, CDR2 FQNNGV. CDR3 length equals 16 residues. CDR3 coding DNA: TGTGCCAGCAGCTTAGCCCCGGGACAGTCTAACTACGAGCAGTACTTC. This gives the protein CASSLAPGQSNYEQYF.

The V gene is TRBV7-3, the J gene TRBJ2-1, with a tentative D call TRBD2 (5 bases). Trimming pared 5 bases from V and 0 bases from J, leaving 8 bases between. The germline gives CDR1 SGHTA, CDR2 FQGTGA. The CDR3 loop spans 14 amino acids. For the CDR3, the DNA is TGTGCCAGCAGCCCGGGGATCTCCTACAATGAGCAGTTCTTC. This encodes CASSPGISYNEQFF.

This clone was seen once. V and J are TRBV2 and TRBJ1-2; unclear D gene. CDR1 and CDR2 (germline): SNHLY, FYNNEI. The CDR3 has 11 residues. Trimming shortened V by 6 bases and J by 5 bases, and 7 bases separated the two germline ends. CDR3 amino acids: CASRISYGYTF. The CDR3 nucleotides are TGTGCCAGCAGAATTTCTTATGGCTACACCTTC. Full variable domain (outside the CDR3, taken from reference TRBV2 and TRBJ1-2): EPEVTQTPSHQVTQMGQEVILRCVPISNHLYFYWYRQILGQKVEFLVSFYNNEISEKSEIFDDQFSVERPDGSNFTLKIRSTKLEDSAMYFCASRISYGYTFGSGTRLTVV.

CDR3 in amino acids: CASSSTGNYGYTF. CDR3 nucleotide sequence: TGTGCCAGCAGCTCCACAGGGAACTATGGCTACACCTTC. This sequence joins TRBV5-6 and TRBJ1-2; maybe TRBD1 (6 bases). CDR1 SGHDT and CDR2 YYEEEE come from the germline V gene. The CDR3 contains 13 residues. The ends were cut back, 3 bases at V and 2 bases at J, with 8 bases in the middle.

The chain recombines TRBV7-9 with TRBJ1-6, with no clear D. V lost 1 base and J lost 11, with 9 bases in between. There are 13 residues in the CDR3. The germline V gene encodes CDR1 SEHNR and CDR2 FQNEAQ (reference sequence). The CDR3 region is CASSLVGGTPLHF. CDR3 coding DNA: TGTGCCAGCAGCTTAGTCGGCGGAACACCCCTCCACTTT.

J is TRBJ1-5 and V is TRBV3-1 (or the pseudogene TRBV3-2), with TRBD1 as a possible D gene (5 bases). V lost 3 bases and J lost 9, with 15 bases in between. The CDR3 totals 14 residues. CDR1 is LGHDT and CDR2 is YNNKEL in the germline V gene (reference sequence). CDR3 nucleotides: TGTGCCAGCAGCCAGGCCCTACAGGAGATGCCCCAGCATTTT. Protein sequence: CASSQALQEMPQHF.